The clone carrying this T cell receptor beta chain was recorded only once. This CDR3 is built from 16 residues. V lost 2 bases and J lost 2, with 16 bases in between. The germline V gene has CDR1 LGHDT and CDR2 YNNKEL (reference sequence). Assay used: immunoSEQ multiplex PCR; TCRdb lists only in-frame clones, some missing. The table records under 200,000 clones, around four fifths of them present only once. These data belong to a study of blood T cell repertoires in COVID-19. One Seattle source followed patients from active infection through their disease course. The source material was peripheral blood. The receptor's source is a man in his 60s with COVID-19, enrolled during active disease. The chain links TRBV3-1 (or the pseudogene TRBV3-2) to TRBJ2-7; D is undetermined. The CDR3 DNA reads as TGTGCCAGCAGCCAAAAGAGGCCGGGTCGGACCTACGAGCAGTACTTC. The encoded protein is CASSQKRPGRTYEQYF.